Below, 20 T cell receptor beta chains from the same sample are listed, as sequenced in a study of T cell changes during pregnancy in multiple sclerosis. Generated by immunoSEQ multiplex PCR, the TCRdb table keeps only in-frame clones and is missing some. In the table there are 70,000 to 85,000 clones, about 91% of which are singletons. The input for sequencing was peripheral blood, taken before pregnancy. The receptor source for this set is a female donor with multiple sclerosis, enrolled in a pregnancy study.

The chain carries TRBV13 and TRBJ2-7; TRBD1 agrees at 9 bases. The CDR3 contains 17 residues. V lost 3 bases and J lost 3; bases outside the gene matches: 12. CDR1 PRHDT and CDR2 FYEKMQ come from the germline V gene (reference sequence). For the CDR3, the DNA is TGTGCCAGCAGCTTCCGACTAAAAGACAGGGGGATCTACGAGCAGTACTTC. Translation: CASSFRLKDRGIYEQYF.

The genes are TRBV10-3 and TRBJ2-3; 8 positions agree with TRBD2. V shed 4 bases and J 1 base; nucleotides not matched to a gene: 1. This CDR3 has 14 residues. CDR1 and CDR2 (germline): ENHRY, SYGVKD. The CDR3 DNA reads TGTGCCATCAGTGTGCGGGGGGGCACAGATACGCAGTATTTT. It specifies CAISVRGGTDTQYF.

This clone came up a few times. The genes are TRBV4-1 and TRBJ2-7, with TRBD1 identical over 9 bases. There are 15 residues in the CDR3. CDR1 is MGHRA and CDR2 is YSYEKL in the germline V gene. With V trimmed by 5 bases and J by 6 bases, 11 bases remained unmatched. For the CDR3, the DNA is TGCGCCAGCAGCGAGTACAGGGGGCTCCTTAGCGAGCAGTACTTC. This codes for CASSEYRGLLSEQYF.

The V gene is TRBV11-3, the J gene TRBJ1-1; D is unresolved. V was clipped by 2 bases and J by 5 bases, with 9 bases between them. CDR1 SGHNT and CDR2 YENEEA come from the germline V gene. The CDR3 loop spans 13 amino acids. The CDR3: CASSLSEETEAFF. CDR3 sequence (DNA): TGTGCCAGCAGCTTATCTGAGGAAACTGAAGCTTTCTTT.

J is TRBJ1-2 and V is TRBV2, with D unclear. This CDR3 contains 13 residues. Trimming took off 4 bases at V and 6 bases at J, with 12 bases between the two ends. Germline CDR1 reads SNHLY; CDR2 reads FYNNEI. The CDR3 loop reads CASSVLSRHGYTF. The CDR3 coding sequence is TGTGCCAGCAGTGTGCTGTCGAGGCATGGCTACACCTTC.

Notes on this clone: Compared with germline, one end of the junction differs, possibly owing to a read error. The chain combines TRBV19 with TRBJ2-1, with 14 bases identical to TRBD2. CDR1 LNHDA and CDR2 SQIVND come from the germline V gene (reference sequence). The CDR3 length is 16 residues. CDR3 sequence: CASSTGTSGGPYKQFF. DNA of the CDR3: TGTGCCAGTAGTACCGGGACTAGCGGGGGCCCCTATAAGCAATTCTTC.

The chain links TRBV6-5 to TRBJ2-3, with D maybe TRBD2 (7 bases). The V end was cut by 7 bases, the J end by 4 bases, with 18 bases between. The length of the CDR3 is 15 residues. CDR1 MNHEY and CDR2 SVGAGI come from the germline V gene. The CDR3 is CASTLVSGGADTQYF. The CDR3 region has the DNA TGTGCCAGCACCCTCGTCTCGGGGGGCGCAGATACGCAGTATTTT.

This clone has only one observation. V and J are TRBV19 and TRBJ2-7; 7 bases fit TRBD2. From germline, CDR1 is LNHDA and CDR2 SQIVND (reference sequence). The CDR3 has 12 amino acids. CDR3 loop: CASKMTSPSYVV. The CDR3 DNA is TGTGCCAGTAAAATGACTAGCCCGAGCTACGTCGTC.

J is TRBJ2-7 and V is TRBV6-1, with D possibly TRBD2 on 6 matching bases. The length of the CDR3 is 13 residues. From germline, CDR1 is MNHNS and CDR2 SASEGT. Trimming left V 5 bases short and J 0 bases short, with 8 bases between. This CDR3 is CASSLANSYEQYF. The CDR3 DNA reads TGTGCCAGCAGTCTAGCGAACTCCTACGAGCAGTACTTC.

The chain has TRBV9 and TRBJ1-6; 9 bases agree with TRBD1. V shed 3 bases and J 6 bases; nucleotides not matched to a gene: 4. The germline V gene has CDR1 SGDLS and CDR2 YYNGEE. This CDR3 region has 15 residues. The CDR3 sequence is CASSAPGQGNSPLHF. The CDR3 DNA reads TGTGCCAGCAGCGCACCGGGACAGGGTAATTCACCCCTCCACTTT.

V is TRBV27 and J is TRBJ2-5; 12 nucleotides align to TRBD2. V trimming: 2 bases; J trimming: 5 bases; junction bases outside the gene matches: 9. The CDR3 covers 17 residues. Germline V gene data show CDR1 as MNHEY and CDR2 as SMNVEV (reference sequence). CDR3 sequence reads: CASSLRPRLAGEETQYF. DNA for the CDR3: TGTGCCAGCAGTTTACGGCCGAGACTAGCGGGGGAGGAGACCCAGTACTTC.

The CDR3 loop reads CASSLWSSGANVLTF. The CDR3 DNA sequence: TGTGCCAGCAGCTTATGGAGCTCTGGGGCCAACGTCCTGACTTTC. The chain employs TRBV7-2 and TRBJ2-6; D gene unclear. Germline assignment: CDR1 SGHTA and CDR2 FQGNSA. Trimming stripped 2 bases from V and 0 bases from J, with 5 bases between. This CDR3 is 15 amino acids long.

The chain employs TRBV9 and TRBJ1-2; perhaps TRBD1 as D (5 bases). Germline CDR1 SGDLS, CDR2 YYNGEE. V shed 5 bases and J shed 8 bases, with 10 bases lying between them. The CDR3 runs 11 residues. Here the CDR3 reads CASRLSGGYTF. The CDR3 bases are TGTGCCAGCAGGTTATCAGGGGGCTACACCTTC.

This sequence joins TRBV14 and TRBJ2-5, with 8 nucleotides matching TRBD1. The CDR3 covers 17 residues. From germline, CDR1 is SGHDN and CDR2 FVKESK. Trimming took 4 bases from V and 5 from J; bases not matched to a gene: 15. CDR3 coding DNA: TGTGCCAGCAGCCCCCGGGACAGGTCTTCCCGGCCGGAGACCCAGTACTTC. This sequence encodes CASSPRDRSSRPETQYF.

Remarks on this clone: Other DNA sequences from this sample encode an identical CDR3 as well. The genes are TRBV5-1 and TRBJ2-3, with D tentatively TRBD2 (7 bases). Germline values: CDR1 SGHRS, CDR2 YFSETQ. The CDR3 loop spans 16 amino acids. The V and J ends lost 4 bases and 1 base respectively, with 16 bases between them. CDR3 loop: CASSQLGGAGTDTQYF. DNA for the CDR3: TGCGCCAGCAGCCAACTTGGGGGGGCTGGCACAGATACGCAGTATTTT. The variable domain in full, with the rest retrieved from reference TRBV5-1 and TRBJ2-3, is KAGVTQTPRYLIKTRGQQVTLSCSPISGHRSVSWYQQTPGQGLQFLFEYFSETQRNKGNFPGRFSGRQFSNSRSEMNVSTLELGDSALYLCASSQLGGAGTDTQYFGPGTRLTVL.

The genes are TRBV5-4 and TRBJ1-6, with 9 bases fitting TRBD1. CDR3 length equals 17 residues. J was trimmed by 8 bases and V by 4 bases; bases with no gene match: 13. CDR1 and CDR2 (germline): SGHNT, YYREEE (reference sequence). The CDR3 DNA sequence: TGTGCCAGCAGCCTTAAGGGACAGGGTCGTTTGTATTCACCCCTCCACTTT. Translation gives CASSLKGQGRLYSPLHF.

This clone was counted once. The chain links TRBV27 to TRBJ1-2; perhaps TRBD1 as D (6 bases). The CDR3 covers 14 residues. Per germline, CDR1 MNHEY and CDR2 SMNVEV (reference sequence). The V and J ends lost 5 bases and 3 bases respectively, with 13 bases between them. CDR3 in amino acids: CASSGRGGDYGYTF. CDR3 in DNA: TGTGCCAGCAGTGGGAGGGGGGGGGACTATGGCTACACCTTC.

This chain links TRBV6-5 with TRBJ1-3; D may be TRBD1 (5 bases). The V end lost 6 bases, the J end lost 5 bases, and 11 bases lay between the germline ends. Looked up from germline, CDR1 is MNHEY and CDR2 is SVGAGI. The CDR3 loop spans 13 amino acids. CDR3 sequence: CASRTRGRNTIYF. In DNA form, the CDR3 reads TGTGCCAGCAGAACCCGGGGGAGAAACACCATATATTTT.

The chain joins TRBV7-9 to TRBJ1-5, with 8 bases identical to TRBD1. With V trimmed by 1 base and J by 5 bases, 7 bases remained unmatched. CDR3 size: 16 residues. Looked up from germline, CDR1 is SEHNR and CDR2 is FQNEAQ (reference sequence). The CDR3, as DNA: TGTGCCAGCAGCTTAGGTCGGACAGGGTACGATCAGCCCCAGCATTTT. This encodes CASSLGRTGYDQPQHF. Filled out from reference TRBV7-9 and TRBJ1-5, the complete variable domain reads DTGVSQNPRHKITKRGQNVTFRCDPISEHNRLYWYRQTLGQGPEFLTYFQNEAQLEKSRLLSDRFSAERPKGSFSTLEIQRTEQGDSAMYLCASSLGRTGYDQPQHFGDGTRLSIL.

This sequence joins TRBV6-1 and TRBJ1-1; D remains ambiguous. Germline V lookup: CDR1 MNHNS, CDR2 SASEGT. This CDR3 contains 13 residues. V was pared by 2 bases and J by 4 bases, with 8 bases between. The CDR3, as DNA: TGTGCCAGCAGTGAAATTCGGGGCACTGAAGCTTTCTTT. Amino acid sequence: CASSEIRGTEAFF.